This T cell receptor (beta chain) was documented in a study of cytomegalovirus exposure and HLA in healthy donors. Whole-study findings and limits: In a later analysis, HLA-associated beta chains showed higher expansion and lower generation probabilities than comparable chains. A later analysis found that most CMV-associated TCR beta chains appeared HLA-restricted.

A word on this clone: The antigen is unknown.

Participants comprised healthy donors of bone marrow. PCR amplification relied on 60 Vbeta primers (plus 13 Jbeta primers). The repertoire was sequenced with immunoSEQ multiplex PCR; TCRdb's copy has only in-frame clones and lacks some. Of just over 95,000 clones detected, approximately 80% appear once; the ten largest clones hold approximately 4%. This CDR3 spans 14 amino acids. CDR1 is LGHNT, CDR2 FRNRAP, per germline. Material for sequencing was PBMCs. J is TRBJ2-5 and V is TRBV12-5; 9 bases fit TRBD1. The DNA end is a closer match to TRBJ2-7, so the J assignment may be wrong. The receptor was isolated from a woman in her thirties or forties in good health and CMV-seropositive. CDR3 amino acids: CATSTTGGSYEQYF. The CDR3 DNA is TGTGCTACCTCTACGACAGGGGGATCGTACGAGCAGTACTTC.